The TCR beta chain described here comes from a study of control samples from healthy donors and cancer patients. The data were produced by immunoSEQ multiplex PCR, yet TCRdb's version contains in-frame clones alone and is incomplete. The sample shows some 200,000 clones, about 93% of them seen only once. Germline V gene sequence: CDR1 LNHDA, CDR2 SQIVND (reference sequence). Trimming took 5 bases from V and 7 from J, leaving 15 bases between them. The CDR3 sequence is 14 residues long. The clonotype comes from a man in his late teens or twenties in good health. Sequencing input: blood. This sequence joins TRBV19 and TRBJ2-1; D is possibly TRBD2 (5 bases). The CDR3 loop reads CASSGPLEINEQFF. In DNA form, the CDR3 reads TGTGCCAGTAGTGGCCCACTAGAGATTAATGAGCAGTTCTTC.